These 29 T cell receptor beta chains were sequenced from one sample in a study of cytotoxic CD8 clonotypes in ibrutinib-treated CLL. Sequencing was performed with immunoSEQ multiplex PCR; in TCRdb, only in-frame clones are kept and a portion is missing. This sample has 150,000 to 200,000 clones; roughly 80% occur once, and the top ten carry about 2.1%. Sequencing was performed on PBMCs, taken after 12 months of ibrutinib treatment. These receptors were collected from a human donor with chronic lymphocytic leukemia.

The gene calls are TRBV7-2 and TRBJ1-1; D is unclear. Germline V gives CDR1 SGHTA, CDR2 FQGNSA. Trimming removed 5 bases from V and 5 bases from J, with 15 bases in between. This CDR3 has 14 residues. CDR3 in DNA: TGTGCCAGCAGCCCCGTTAGGGCTTTTACTGAAGCTTTCTTT. The encoded protein is CASSPVRAFTEAFF.

The V and J genes are TRBV18 and TRBJ2-7; possible D gene TRBD2, 6 bases. V was trimmed by 0 bases and J by 9 bases, leaving 18 bases between them. CDR1 and CDR2 (germline): KGHSH, LQKENI. The CDR3 totals 15 residues. CDR3: CASSPPVTGESAQYF. The CDR3 nucleotides are TGTGCCAGCTCACCACCAGTCACGGGGGAATCAGCGCAGTACTTC.

The V call is TRBV2, the J call TRBJ2-1; D could derive from TRBD1 or TRBD2 (5 bases each). The CDR3 runs to 16 residues. Germline V gene lookup returns CDR1 SNHLY and CDR2 FYNNEI. Trimming took 1 base from V and 5 from J, leaving 15 bases between them. The CDR3 loop is CASSEGGGGRDNEQFF. CDR3 nucleotide sequence: TGTGCCAGCAGTGAAGGGGGTGGGGGTAGGGACAATGAGCAGTTCTTC.

V is TRBV19 and J is TRBJ2-5, with 13 bases aligning to TRBD2. In germline, CDR1 is LNHDA, CDR2 SQIVND (reference sequence). Losses at the gene ends were 3 bases for V and 7 bases for J; bases not matched to a gene: 11. CDR3 length equals 17 residues. CDR3: CASSIRWTSGGSGTQYF. CDR3 sequence (DNA): TGTGCCAGTAGTATCCGCTGGACTAGCGGGGGCTCAGGGACCCAGTACTTC.

Notes on this clone: A read error may account for a junction end that differs from germline. This chain connects TRBV11-2 to TRBJ2-7; D unresolved. Germline values: CDR1 SGHAT, CDR2 FQNNGV. This CDR3 has 14 amino acids. CDR3 in amino acids: CASSLEAASYEQYF. The CDR3 bases are TGTGCCAGCAGCCTAGAGGCGGCCTCCTACGAGCAGTACTTC.

The chain combines TRBV7-3 with TRBJ2-1, with a tentative D call TRBD2 (6 bases). The CDR3 consists of 15 residues. The V end lost 3 bases, the J end lost 8 bases, and 17 bases lay between the germline ends. The germline CDR1 and CDR2 sequences are SGHTA and FQGTGA. CDR3 residues: CASSFGVDRRDEQFF. The CDR3 bases are TGTGCCAGCAGCTTCGGGGTGGACCGGAGGGATGAGCAGTTCTTC.

This clone has a handful of counts. In DNA, the CDR3 is TGTGCCAGCAGTAGGACTAGTCAGGCCGGGGAGCTGTTTTTT. Protein product: CASSRTSQAGELFF. The V call is TRBV2, the J call TRBJ2-2, with 7 bases matching TRBD2. CDR3 size: 14 residues. The V gene's germline CDR1 is SNHLY and CDR2 FYNNEI. V trimming: 5 bases; J trimming: 6 bases; junction bases outside the gene matches: 6.

The rearrangement uses TRBV2 and TRBJ1-2; the D gene is possibly TRBD1 (6 bases). This CDR3 has 16 residues. Germline V CDR1 and CDR2: SNHLY, FYNNEI. The V and J ends lost 7 bases and 1 base respectively, with 19 bases between them. CDR3: CASTPQGTGRNYGYTF. In DNA form, the CDR3 reads TGTGCCAGCACCCCTCAGGGCACAGGGCGTAACTATGGCTACACCTTC.

The chain couples TRBV27 to TRBJ1-3; D gene uncertain. Trimming removed 5 bases from V and 3 bases from J, with 8 bases in between. CDR3 length equals 13 residues. Germline V gene sequence: CDR1 MNHEY, CDR2 SMNVEV (reference sequence). The CDR3 region has the DNA TGTGCCAGCAGTATGTTAGTTGGAAACACCATATATTTT. Translated: CASSMLVGNTIYF.

This clone has more than one count but fewer than ten. This chain joins TRBV2 and TRBJ2-2; D is ambiguous. The length of the CDR3 is 12 residues. Germline V gene data show CDR1 as SNHLY and CDR2 as FYNNEI. Trimming left V 7 bases short and J 6 bases short, with 9 bases between. CDR3 region: CASTVTSGELFF. The CDR3 DNA is TGTGCCAGCACCGTCACTTCCGGGGAGCTGTTTTTT.

Only one count was recorded for this clone. V gene TRBV2 combines with J gene TRBJ1-3; D not resolved. CDR1 and CDR2 (germline): SNHLY, FYNNEI. Trimming shortened V by 7 bases and J by 0 bases, and 7 bases separated the two germline ends. The CDR3 sequence is 13 residues long. The CDR3 nucleotides are TGTGCCAGCAAGTCCTTCTCTGGAAACACCATATATTTT. This encodes CASKSFSGNTIYF.

This chain links TRBV28 with TRBJ2-7; maybe TRBD1 (6 bases). The V and J ends lost 6 bases and 3 bases respectively, with 27 bases between them. This CDR3 has 18 amino acids. Germline lookup yields CDR1 MDHEN and CDR2 SYDVKM. CDR3: CASRQQGAGYNTLYEQYF. As DNA, the CDR3 is TGTGCCAGCAGACAACAGGGTGCTGGCTATAACACCCTCTACGAGCAGTACTTC.

The chain carries TRBV7-2 and TRBJ2-7; D unresolved. The CDR3 totals 13 residues. V was clipped by 5 bases and J by 3 bases, with 11 bases between them. Germline V lookup: CDR1 SGHTA, CDR2 FQGNSA. CDR3 nucleotide sequence: TGTGCCAGCAGCCCTGGGTTGGGCTACGAGCAGTACTTC. It translates to CASSPGLGYEQYF.

This chain uses TRBV7-9 with TRBJ1-3; D unresolved. V lost 5 bases, J lost 1 base, and 6 bases lay in between. Germline values: CDR1 SEHNR, CDR2 FQNEAQ (reference sequence). The CDR3 consists of 13 residues. CDR3 DNA: TGTGCCAGCAGCCCCAAATCTGGAAACACCATATATTTT. This sequence encodes CASSPKSGNTIYF.

The chain combines TRBV27 with TRBJ2-5; 15 bases map to TRBD2. The CDR3 sequence is 17 residues long. J gave up 3 bases and V 3 bases, and 5 bases lay outside the gene matches. Germline values: CDR1 MNHEY, CDR2 SMNVEV (reference sequence). The CDR3 protein is CASSFLGLAGGEETQYF. The CDR3 nucleotides read TGTGCCAGCAGTTTTCTAGGACTAGCGGGGGGGGAAGAGACCCAGTACTTC.

V and J are TRBV19 and TRBJ2-1; possibly TRBD1 or TRBD2 for D (6 bases each). Germline CDR1 reads LNHDA; CDR2 reads SQIVND (reference sequence). Trimming pared 5 bases from V and 0 bases from J, leaving 11 bases between. This CDR3 has 15 residues. The CDR3 coding sequence is TGTGCCAGTAGTTTGGAGGGGGGCTCCTACAATGAGCAGTTCTTC. Its protein is CASSLEGGSYNEQFF.

The V gene is TRBV4-3, the J gene TRBJ1-1; TRBD1 matches at 7 bases. The V gene's germline CDR1 is LGHNA and CDR2 YSLEER. The CDR3 is made up of 20 amino acids. Germline trimming cut 0 bases from V and 1 base from J; bases unmatched to any gene: 17. The CDR3 sequence: CASSQDWGKTGASRNTEAFF. The DNA of the CDR3 is TGCGCCAGCAGCCAAGATTGGGGGAAAACAGGGGCGAGCAGGAACACTGAAGCTTTCTTT.

The V and J genes are TRBV9 and TRBJ2-4; D is ambiguous. The CDR3 is made up of 15 amino acids. V lost 4 bases and J lost 1, with 12 bases in between. Germline V gene sequence: CDR1 SGDLS, CDR2 YYNGEE. The CDR3 sequence is CASSLTDGAKNIQYF. CDR3 nucleotide sequence: TGTGCCAGCAGCCTTACCGACGGGGCCAAAAACATTCAGTACTTC.

This chain joins TRBV21-1 and TRBJ2-5; TRBD1 is taken as the D call from the table, unchecked against the DNA. TRBV21-1 is classified as a pseudogene. This CDR3 contains 16 residues. In nucleotides, the CDR3 is TGTGCCAGCAGCAAAGCGCAGGTCCAGTGCCAAGAGACCCAGTACTTC. Protein sequence: CASSKAQVQCQETQYF.

The chain employs TRBV9 and TRBJ1-2; D not certain. V gave up 3 bases and J gave up 5 bases, with 23 bases separating them. Germline V gives CDR1 SGDLS, CDR2 YYNGEE. The CDR3 has 17 residues. The CDR3 DNA reads TGTGCCAGCAGCGGTTTGAACAGCCCTGGCTCTGGGTATGGCTACACCTTC. Protein: CASSGLNSPGSGYGYTF.

The chain recombines TRBV7-2 with TRBJ2-5, with 8 bases aligning to TRBD1. Germline trimming cut 5 bases from V and 5 bases from J; bases unmatched to any gene: 7. The CDR3 covers 14 residues. Germline values: CDR1 SGHTA, CDR2 FQGNSA. This CDR3 reads CASSPRTGGETQYF. The CDR3 DNA reads as TGTGCCAGCAGCCCTCGCACAGGGGGGGAGACCCAGTACTTC.

The rearrangement links TRBV7-2 to TRBJ1-6, with 8 bases that match TRBD1. The CDR3 extends over 14 amino acids. CDR1 and CDR2 from the germline V gene are SGHTA and FQGNSA. Trimming cost V 6 bases and J 6 bases; bases outside gene matches: 4. The chain's CDR3 is CASSGQGFNSPLHF. CDR3 nucleotides: TGTGCCAGCAGTGGACAGGGTTTTAATTCACCCCTCCACTTT.

V and J are TRBV9 and TRBJ1-2; D possibly corresponds to TRBD1 (6 bases). The CDR3 runs 14 residues. CDR1 and CDR2 from the germline V gene are SGDLS and YYNGEE. V lost 4 bases to trimming and J lost 7 bases, with 17 bases between them. The CDR3 sequence: CASSPPRGLGGYTF. DNA of the CDR3: TGTGCCAGCAGCCCCCCGCGGGGGCTGGGTGGCTACACCTTC.

This clone appeared a single time. The gene calls are TRBV18 and TRBJ2-3, with 12 bases matching TRBD2. The CDR3 has 16 residues. Trimming cost V 6 bases and J 4 bases; bases outside gene matches: 8. Germline CDR1 and CDR2: KGHSH and LQKENI. For the CDR3, the DNA is TGTGCCAGCTCCCAAGGGACTAGCGGGCTGGCAGATACGCAGTATTTT. It yields the protein CASSQGTSGLADTQYF.

The sample holds one count of this clone. The V and J genes are TRBV7-9 and TRBJ2-5, with D hard to call. The CDR3 is 14 amino acids. Trimming removed 8 bases from V and 4 bases from J, with 17 bases in between. Germline-derived CDR1 and CDR2 are SEHNR and FQNEAQ (reference sequence). CDR3 region: CASAKRESSETQYF. CDR3 in DNA: TGTGCCAGCGCGAAGAGAGAGTCTTCAGAGACCCAGTACTTC.

Here the CDR3 reads CASSPPSYGDTEAFF. For the CDR3, the DNA is TGTGCCAGCAGTCCTCCCTCGTACGGGGACACTGAAGCTTTCTTT. The chain has TRBV6-6 and TRBJ1-1; the D is unclear. Between the trimmed V and J ends, which lost 5 bases and 3 bases, there was a span of 16 bases. Germline CDR1 and CDR2: MNHNY and SVGAGI (reference sequence). This CDR3 contains 15 residues.

The chain joins TRBV10-3 to TRBJ1-1, with D hard to call. The V gene lost 2 bases and the J gene lost 1 base, with 5 bases spanning the gap. Germline CDR1 reads ENHRY; CDR2 reads SYGVKD. This CDR3 has 13 residues. DNA of the CDR3: TGTGCCATCAGTGAGCCGGGGAACACTGAAGCTTTCTTT. Encoded protein: CAISEPGNTEAFF.

This clone is a singleton in its sample. V usage is TRBV2 and J usage is TRBJ1-1, with TRBD1 as a possible D gene (5 bases). The CDR3 length is 15 residues. The V end was cut by 6 bases, the J end by 5 bases, with 19 bases between. CDR1 is SNHLY, CDR2 FYNNEI, per germline. CDR3 bases: TGTGCCAGCAGACCGCGGGGCGGGTGGGGGACTGAAGCTTTCTTT. Its protein is CASRPRGGWGTEAFF.

This chain joins TRBV6-6 and TRBJ2-7; D is unresolved. The V gene's germline CDR1 is MNHNY and CDR2 SVGAGI (reference sequence). The V gene lost 2 bases and the J gene lost 6 bases, with 11 bases spanning the gap. The CDR3 loop spans 13 amino acids. CDR3: CASSYAETSEQYF. The CDR3 DNA follows: TGTGCCAGCAGTTACGCCGAGACAAGCGAGCAGTACTTC.